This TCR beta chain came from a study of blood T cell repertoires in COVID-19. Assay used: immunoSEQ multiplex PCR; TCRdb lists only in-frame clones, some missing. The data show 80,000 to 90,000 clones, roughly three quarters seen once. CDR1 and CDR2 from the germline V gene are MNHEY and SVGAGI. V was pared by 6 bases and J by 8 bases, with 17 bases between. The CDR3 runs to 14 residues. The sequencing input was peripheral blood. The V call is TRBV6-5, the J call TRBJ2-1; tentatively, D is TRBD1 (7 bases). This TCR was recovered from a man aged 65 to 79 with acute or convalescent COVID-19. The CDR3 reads CASRGGGDFDEQFF. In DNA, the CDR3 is TGTGCCAGCAGAGGAGGGGGCGATTTCGATGAGCAGTTCTTC.